Sequencing of this T cell receptor (beta chain) was carried out in a study of cytomegalovirus exposure and HLA in healthy donors. Donors in the study were healthy people who gave bone marrow. The PCR contained 60 Vbeta and 13 Jbeta primers. The data were produced by immunoSEQ multiplex PCR, yet TCRdb's version contains in-frame clones alone and is incomplete. The sample yields roughly 200,000 clones, 60% to 80% seen once. Germline V lookup: CDR1 PRHDT, CDR2 FYEKMQ (reference sequence). This CDR3 region has 15 residues. Trimming removed 0 bases from V and 1 base from J, with 9 bases in between. This clone has only one observation.

Sequenced input: PBMCs. This chain links TRBV13 with TRBJ1-2; D gene unclear. The sequence was collected from a woman in her twenties or thirties in good health and CMV-seropositive. This CDR3 is CASSLGVSGNYGYTF. Here the CDR3 DNA reads TGTGCCAGCAGCTTAGGGGTGTCCGGTAACTATGGCTACACCTTC.